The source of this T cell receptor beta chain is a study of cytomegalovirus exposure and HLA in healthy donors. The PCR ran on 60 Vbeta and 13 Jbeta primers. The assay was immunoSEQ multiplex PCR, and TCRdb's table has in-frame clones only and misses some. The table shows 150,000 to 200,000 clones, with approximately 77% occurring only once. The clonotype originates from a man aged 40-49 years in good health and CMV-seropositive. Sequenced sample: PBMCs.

CDR3 bases: TGCAGCGGAACAGCGGGAGTTGACGAGCAGTACTTC. This sequence encodes CSGTAGVDEQYF. V is TRBV29-1 and J is TRBJ2-7; 8 bases fit TRBD2. The junction had 7 bases not matched to a gene; V was cut back by 7 bases and J by 5 bases. The CDR3 covers 12 residues. CDR1 SQVTM and CDR2 ANQGSEA come from the germline V gene.